Listed below are T cell receptor beta chains from one sample, sequenced in a study of T cells in Graves' hyperthyroidism and ophthalmopathy. TCRdb analysed the multiplex PCR reads with MiXCR anew, one entry per CDR3 protein. Of 200,000 to 250,000 distinct CDR3 sequences in the sample, about 25% are singletons; the top ten hold about a third. Source material: blood. These receptors came from a woman in her 40s with Graves' ophthalmopathy. CDR3s include the opening cysteine and the closing phenylalanine or tryptophan. Fields, in order: D gene, V gene, J gene, clone size, CDR3 DNA, CDR3 protein. A D gene is named only where the DNA matches it firmly. The size field is filled for only some rows; it gives once, few, many or a size class.

d_gene: .; v_gene: TRBV30; j_gene: TRBJ2-5; abundance: .; CDR3nt: TGTGCCTGTTGGTGGGGGCGCGACGAGACCCAGTACTTC; CDR3aa: CACWWGRDETQYF
d_gene: TRBD1; v_gene: TRBV9; j_gene: TRBJ1-1; abundance: many; CDR3nt: TGTGCCAGCAGCTCTCCGGGACAGGGACTGAACACTGAAGCTTTCTTT; CDR3aa: CASSSPGQGLNTEAFF
d_gene: TRBD2; v_gene: TRBV7-6; j_gene: TRBJ2-5; abundance: many; CDR3nt: TGTGCCAGCAGCCGGACTAGCGGGACCCCCCAAGAGACCCAGTACTTC; CDR3aa: CASSRTSGTPQETQYF
d_gene: .; v_gene: TRBV12-5; j_gene: TRBJ2-6; abundance: many; CDR3nt: TGTGCTACCCGCCGGGCTCCTGGGGCCAACGTCCTGACTTTC; CDR3aa: CATRRAPGANVLTF
d_gene: .; v_gene: TRBV6-1; j_gene: TRBJ2-5; abundance: many; CDR3nt: TGTGCCAGCAGTGAAGACGGTCCCATGGTGGAGACCCAGTACTTC; CDR3aa: CASSEDGPMVETQYF
d_gene: .; v_gene: TRBV2; j_gene: TRBJ2-5; abundance: many; CDR3nt: TGTGCCAGCATTGGACAAGTCCAAGAGACCCAGTACTTC; CDR3aa: CASIGQVQETQYF
d_gene: TRBD1; v_gene: TRBV6-5; j_gene: TRBJ2-2; abundance: .; CDR3nt: TGTGCCAGCAGTCACCAGGGGGTCACCGGGGAGCTGTTTTTT; CDR3aa: CASSHQGVTGELFF
d_gene: .; v_gene: TRBV6-2/TRBV6-3; j_gene: TRBJ1-1; abundance: .; CDR3nt: TGTGCCAGCAGTTTGACCCACACTGAAGCTTTCTTT; CDR3aa: CASSLTHTEAFF
d_gene: TRBD1; v_gene: TRBV10-2; j_gene: TRBJ2-7; abundance: many; CDR3nt: TGCGCCAGCAGTGAGTCAGACAGGGCTACCTACGAGCAGTACTTC; CDR3aa: CASSESDRATYEQYF
d_gene: .; v_gene: TRBV28; j_gene: TRBJ2-2; abundance: .; CDR3nt: TGTGCCAGCGGCTACCCACTTGGGACCGAGAACACCGGGGAGCTGTTTTTT; CDR3aa: CASGYPLGTENTGELFF
d_gene: TRBD1; v_gene: TRBV30; j_gene: TRBJ1-3; abundance: many; CDR3nt: TGTGCCTGGAGTAGGGGGCTTCGAAACACCATATATTTT; CDR3aa: CAWSRGLRNTIYF
d_gene: .; v_gene: TRBV6-5; j_gene: TRBJ1-2; abundance: many; CDR3nt: TGTGCCAGCAGCCGGGATAAAGGGCGCATTCATGGCTACACCTTC; CDR3aa: CASSRDKGRIHGYTF
d_gene: .; v_gene: TRBV4-1; j_gene: TRBJ2-7; abundance: many; CDR3nt: TGCGCCAGCAGCCAAGCCCTAGAAGCCTCCCTCTACGAGCAGTACTTC; CDR3aa: CASSQALEASLYEQYF
d_gene: .; v_gene: TRBV24-1; j_gene: TRBJ2-5; abundance: many; CDR3nt: TGTGCCACCAGTGACTTCCAGGGTAGTGAGACCCAGTACTTC; CDR3aa: CATSDFQGSETQYF
d_gene: .; v_gene: TRBV5-1; j_gene: TRBJ1-1; abundance: .; CDR3nt: TGCGCCAGCAGCAGCCTGGCGGGGATGAACACTGAAGCTTTCTTT; CDR3aa: CASSSLAGMNTEAFF
d_gene: .; v_gene: TRBV15; j_gene: TRBJ1-2; abundance: .; CDR3nt: TGTGCCACCAGCAGACGGTCGGATGGCTACACCTTC; CDR3aa: CATSRRSDGYTF
d_gene: TRBD1; v_gene: TRBV28; j_gene: TRBJ2-7; abundance: many; CDR3nt: TGTGCCAGCAGTCCGGACAGGGGGTCAAGATTCGCCTACGAGCAGTACTTC; CDR3aa: CASSPDRGSRFAYEQYF
d_gene: TRBD1; v_gene: TRBV7-9; j_gene: TRBJ1-2; abundance: many; CDR3nt: TGTGCCAGCAGCGCGGGACAGCTTAACTATGGCTACACCTTC; CDR3aa: CASSAGQLNYGYTF
d_gene: .; v_gene: TRBV30; j_gene: TRBJ1-5; abundance: many; CDR3nt: TGTGCCTGGGGGCCGGGACGGCCTAGCAATCAGCCCCAGCATTTT; CDR3aa: CAWGPGRPSNQPQHF
d_gene: .; v_gene: TRBV2; j_gene: TRBJ2-7; abundance: many; CDR3nt: TGTGCCAGCAGGAAAGGAGAGCAGTACTTC; CDR3aa: CASRKGEQYF
d_gene: TRBD2; v_gene: TRBV30; j_gene: TRBJ2-5; abundance: many; CDR3nt: TGTGCCTGGACTAGCGGGAACCAAGAGACCCAGTACTTC; CDR3aa: CAWTSGNQETQYF
d_gene: .; v_gene: TRBV18; j_gene: TRBJ1-1; abundance: many; CDR3nt: TGTGCCAGCTCACCAAATACAGGGAACACTGAAGCTTTCTTT; CDR3aa: CASSPNTGNTEAFF
d_gene: .; v_gene: TRBV5-1; j_gene: TRBJ2-7; abundance: many; CDR3nt: TGCGCCAGCAGCTTGGGCGAGGGCTACGACGAGCAGTACTTC; CDR3aa: CASSLGEGYDEQYF
d_gene: .; v_gene: TRBV19; j_gene: TRBJ2-6; abundance: many; CDR3nt: TGTGCCAGTAGTATTCTTGGGGCCAACGTCCTGACTTTC; CDR3aa: CASSILGANVLTF
d_gene: TRBD2; v_gene: TRBV3-1; j_gene: TRBJ2-7; abundance: many; CDR3nt: TGTGCCAGCAGCCAAGACCCTAGCGGCGACTACGAGCAGTACTTC; CDR3aa: CASSQDPSGDYEQYF
d_gene: .; v_gene: TRBV7-8; j_gene: TRBJ2-5; abundance: .; CDR3nt: TGTGCCAGCAGCTTAGGGAGGCTAAACCAAGAGACCCAGTACTTC; CDR3aa: CASSLGRLNQETQYF
d_gene: .; v_gene: TRBV20-1; j_gene: TRBJ2-5; abundance: many; CDR3nt: TGCAGTGATTCGCGGGGTCGAGAGACCCAGTACTTC; CDR3aa: CSDSRGRETQYF
d_gene: TRBD2; v_gene: TRBV7-9; j_gene: TRBJ2-5; abundance: many; CDR3nt: TGTGCCAGCAGCTTTAGCGGGTCAGGAGAGACCCAGTACTTC; CDR3aa: CASSFSGSGETQYF
d_gene: .; v_gene: TRBV4-1; j_gene: TRBJ1-1; abundance: many; CDR3nt: TGCGGGCGAGGCAGAAACACTGAAGCTTTCTTT; CDR3aa: CGRGRNTEAFF